This T cell receptor beta chain appears in the sequencing data of a study of T cell responses to AZD1222 COVID-19 vaccine. V gave up 4 bases and J gave up 1 base; unmatched junction bases: 5. CDR3 size: 15 residues. The V gene's germline CDR1 is SGHTS and CDR2 YDEGEE. The table came from immunoSEQ multiplex PCR; TCRdb's copy has only in-frame clones and leaves some out. The sample carries approximately 100,000 clones, roughly nine tenths recorded once. Sequenced material: peripheral blood, taken on day 0 of AZD1222 vaccination. This receptor was identified in an adult in good health. The chain has TRBV5-8 and TRBJ2-3; 8 bases are a match to TRBD2. The CDR3 sequence: CASSTGLAGTDTQYF. The CDR3 DNA sequence: TGTGCCAGCAGCACCGGACTAGCCGGCACAGATACGCAGTATTTT.